This record concerns one TCR beta chain sequence. Its antigen is unknown. A heparinised blood draw that averaged about 100 mL was obtained once from each donor. The CDR3 spans 19 residues. Expressed TCRB transcripts were sequenced after all isolated RNA was converted to cDNA. Generated by immunoSEQ multiplex PCR, the TCRdb table keeps only in-frame clones and is missing some. The sample has about 150,000 clones; approximately 8.1% are singletons. This sample was included in a study of beta chain features in type 1 diabetes. Study-level results: The VDJ junctions of type 1 diabetes patients carried fewer insertions and more deletions.

This receptor was identified in a man aged 18-30 years in good health. The sequenced material came from central memory CD4+ T cells from blood. The chain is built from TRBV21-1 and TRBJ2-6; the table's D call, TRBD1, was not checked against the DNA. TRBV21-1 is annotated as a pseudogene. CDR3: CASSSPAGTESSGANVLTF. In nucleotides, the CDR3 is TGTGCCAGCAGCAGCCCCGCCGGGACAGAGAGCTCTGGGGCCAACGTCCTGACTTTC.